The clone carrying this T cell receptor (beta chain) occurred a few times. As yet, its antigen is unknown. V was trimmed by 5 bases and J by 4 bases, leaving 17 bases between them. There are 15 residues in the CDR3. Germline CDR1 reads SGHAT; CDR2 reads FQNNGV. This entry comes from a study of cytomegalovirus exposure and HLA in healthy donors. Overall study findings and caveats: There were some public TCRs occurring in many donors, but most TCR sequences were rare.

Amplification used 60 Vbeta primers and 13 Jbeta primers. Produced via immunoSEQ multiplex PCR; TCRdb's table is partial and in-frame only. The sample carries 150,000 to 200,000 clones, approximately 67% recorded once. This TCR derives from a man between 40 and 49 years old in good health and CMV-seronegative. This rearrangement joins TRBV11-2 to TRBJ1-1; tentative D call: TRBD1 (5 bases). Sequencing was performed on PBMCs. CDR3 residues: CASSPLGGGGTEAFF. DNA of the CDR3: TGTGCCAGCAGCCCCCTCGGGGGAGGCGGCACTGAAGCTTTCTTT. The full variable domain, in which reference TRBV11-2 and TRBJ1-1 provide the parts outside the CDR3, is EAGVAQSPRYKIIEKRQSVAFWCNPISGHATLYWYQQILGQGPKLLIQFQNNGVVDDSQLPKDRFSAERLKGVDSTLKIQPAKLEDSAVYLCASSPLGGGGTEAFFGQGTRLTVV.